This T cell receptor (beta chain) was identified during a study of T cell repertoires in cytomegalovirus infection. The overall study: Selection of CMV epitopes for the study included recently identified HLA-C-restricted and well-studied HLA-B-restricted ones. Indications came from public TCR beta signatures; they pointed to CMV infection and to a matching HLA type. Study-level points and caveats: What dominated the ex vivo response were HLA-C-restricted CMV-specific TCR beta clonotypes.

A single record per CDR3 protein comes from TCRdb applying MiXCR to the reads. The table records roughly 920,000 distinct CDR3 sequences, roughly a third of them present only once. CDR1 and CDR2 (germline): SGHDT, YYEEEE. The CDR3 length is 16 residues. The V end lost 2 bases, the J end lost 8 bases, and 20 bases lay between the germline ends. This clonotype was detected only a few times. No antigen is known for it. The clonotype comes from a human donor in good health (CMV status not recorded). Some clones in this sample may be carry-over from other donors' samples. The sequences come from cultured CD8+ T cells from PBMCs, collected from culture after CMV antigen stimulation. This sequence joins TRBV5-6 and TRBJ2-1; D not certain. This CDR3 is CASSFPPGFSPDEQFF. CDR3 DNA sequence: TGTGCCAGCAGCTTCCCCCCCGGCTTCTCCCCGGATGAGCAGTTCTTC. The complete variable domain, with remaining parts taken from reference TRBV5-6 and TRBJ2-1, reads DAGVTQSPTHLIKTRGQQVTLRCSPKSGHDTVSWYQQALGQGPQFIFQYYEEEERQRGNFPDRFSGHQFPNYSSELNVNALLLGDSALYLCASSFPPGFSPDEQFFGPGTRLTVL.